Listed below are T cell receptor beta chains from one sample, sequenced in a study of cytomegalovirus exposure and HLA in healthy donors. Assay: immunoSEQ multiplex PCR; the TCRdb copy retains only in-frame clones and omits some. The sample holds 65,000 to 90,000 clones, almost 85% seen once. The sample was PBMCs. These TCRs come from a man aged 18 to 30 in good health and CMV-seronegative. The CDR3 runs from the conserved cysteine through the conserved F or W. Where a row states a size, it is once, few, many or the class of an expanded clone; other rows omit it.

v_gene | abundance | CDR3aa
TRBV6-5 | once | CASSYSTGHGYTF
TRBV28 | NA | CASSLMQGTSSQPQHF
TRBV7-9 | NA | CASSPTGATEAFF
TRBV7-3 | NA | CASSPRTSGMSTDTQYF
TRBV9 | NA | CASSVYQGARETQYF
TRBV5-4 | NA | CASSLGPAGGPGEQYF
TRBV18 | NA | CASSPVIGGPKETQYF
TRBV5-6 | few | CASSLSGAGANVLTF
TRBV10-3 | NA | CAISETLRQGRTEAFF
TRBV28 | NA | CASRAAGKLTEAFF
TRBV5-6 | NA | CASSLGQGNTIYF
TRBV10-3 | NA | CAISEDRGFYEQYF
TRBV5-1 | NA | CASSLGQGAGETQYF
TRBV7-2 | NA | CASSARDRVYGYTF
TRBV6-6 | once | CASSPRLAGVMETQYF
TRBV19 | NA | CASSFDRAGYGYTF
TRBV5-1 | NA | CASSLGPKRSNQPQHF
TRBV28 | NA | CASSFARGREKLFF
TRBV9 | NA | CASSVGSVPETQYF
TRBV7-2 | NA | CASSLIGGNQPQHF
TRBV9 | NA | CASSAAGTTDYEQYF
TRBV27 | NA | CASSLAPERGMNTEAFF
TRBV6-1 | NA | CASMTPETVYEQYF
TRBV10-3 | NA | CAISFGQDSSYEQYF
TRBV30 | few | CASDSPLHF
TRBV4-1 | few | CASSQEPPAAGEEQYF
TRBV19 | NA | CASSVPSRGGETQYF
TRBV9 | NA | CASSPQGVGGYTF
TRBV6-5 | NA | CASSYQGPYEQYF
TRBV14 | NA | CASSLLAWTPNSGANVLTF
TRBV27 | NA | CASSLTGTGNEQFF
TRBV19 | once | CASSIFPDSYNQPQHF
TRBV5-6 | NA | CASSWGSGTPEQYF
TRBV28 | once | CASSLRGYGYTF
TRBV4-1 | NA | CASSQDGTATYNEQFF
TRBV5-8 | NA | CARRARGDEQFF
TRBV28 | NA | CASGGGRPGEQYF
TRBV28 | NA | CASRPGTEAFF
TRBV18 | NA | CASSPGGVGGNQPQHF
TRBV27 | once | CASSLWTGSSYEQYF
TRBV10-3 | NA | CAISDSGRVNTEAFF
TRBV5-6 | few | CASSFRTQGNTIYF
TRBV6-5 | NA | CASSTPPRAEQYF
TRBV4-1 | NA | CASSQAPTGTYEQYF
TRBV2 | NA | CASSGGQGNTEAFF
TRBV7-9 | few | CASSQRTGGETQYF